The 17 T cell receptor beta chains given below trace back to one sample, sequenced in a study of radiotherapy plus CTLA-4 blockade in lung cancer. Assay used: immunoSEQ multiplex PCR; TCRdb lists only in-frame clones, some missing. The table records more than 95,000 clones, about four fifths of them present only once. Sequences were derived from peripheral blood, sampled from a patient treated with radiotherapy plus ipilimumab. These receptors all come from a human donor with non-small cell lung cancer who had a partial response to radiotherapy plus ipilimumab.

V is TRBV30 and J is TRBJ2-3, with a weak D call TRBD2 (6 bases). Trimming left V 0 bases short and J 4 bases short, with 8 bases between. The germline CDR1 and CDR2 sequences are GTSNPN and SVGIG (reference sequence). The CDR3 covers 13 residues. CDR3 in amino acids: CAWSVRRADTQYF. In DNA, the CDR3 is TGTGCCTGGAGTGTTCGGAGGGCAGATACGCAGTATTTT.

This chain joins TRBV28 and TRBJ2-5; no firm D call. This CDR3 contains 12 residues. Germline loops: CDR1 MDHEN, CDR2 SYDVKM. Trimming took 10 bases from V and 1 from J, leaving 10 bases between them. DNA for the CDR3: TGTGCCACCTCACCGGGCCAAGAGACCCAGTACTTC. Amino acids: CATSPGQETQYF.

The CDR3 sequence: CASSSMGGRETQYF. The CDR3, as DNA: TGTGCCAGTAGTTCGATGGGGGGACGGGAGACCCAGTACTTC. The chain joins TRBV19 to TRBJ2-5; D may be TRBD2 (6 bases). This CDR3 is built from 14 residues. V was cut by 5 bases and J by 5 bases, with 15 bases left in between. Germline lookup yields CDR1 LNHDA and CDR2 SQIVND (reference sequence).

CDR3: CASSGAPPLRPYEQYV. The CDR3 DNA follows: TGTGCCAGCAGTGGGGCCCCCCCTTTGCGGCCTTACGAGCAGTACGTC. The rearrangement links TRBV6-6 to TRBJ2-7; D is perhaps TRBD1 (5 bases). Germline CDR1 is MNHNY and CDR2 is SVGAGI (reference sequence). V was trimmed by 5 bases and J by 4 bases, leaving 21 bases between them. The CDR3 extends over 16 amino acids.

The chain is built from TRBV2 and TRBJ1-2; D unclear. Trimming shortened V by 3 bases and J by 5 bases, and 19 bases separated the two germline ends. Germline V CDR1 and CDR2: SNHLY, FYNNEI. The CDR3 runs to 16 residues. CDR3 protein: CASSDRQVAIRYGYTF. Here the CDR3 DNA reads TGTGCCAGCAGTGACCGGCAGGTGGCCATTAGATATGGCTACACCTTC.

This chain connects TRBV11-2 to TRBJ2-3; 8 positions match TRBD1. In germline, CDR1 is SGHAT, CDR2 FQNNGV. Trimming at V came to 5 bases and at J to 2 bases, leaving 9 bases not matched to a gene. There are 16 residues in the CDR3. In nucleotides, the CDR3 is TGTGCCAGCAGCCCGGGACAGGCTACTACCACAGATACGCAGTATTTT. This translates into CASSPGQATTTDTQYF.

The chain joins TRBV6-5 to TRBJ1-3, with TRBD1 as a possible D gene (5 bases). Per the germline V gene, CDR1 is MNHEY and CDR2 is SVGAGI. The CDR3 spans 16 residues. Trimming stripped 2 bases from V and 1 base from J, with 12 bases between. The CDR3 region has the DNA TGTGCCAGCAGTTACGGTGCAGGGTCTTCTGGAAACACCATATATTTT. Protein: CASSYGAGSSGNTIYF.

This chain uses TRBV9 with TRBJ2-1; 8 bases line up with TRBD1. This CDR3 spans 15 amino acids. J lost 4 bases, V lost 3 bases, and 6 bases had no gene match. Germline CDR1 SGDLS, CDR2 YYNGEE. The CDR3 loop reads CASSARQGFYNEQFF. CDR3 nucleotides: TGTGCCAGCAGCGCTCGACAGGGGTTTTACAATGAGCAGTTCTTC.

With regard to this clone: Other DNA sequences in this sample translate to the same CDR3. The chain uses TRBV29-1 and TRBJ2-5; 11 nucleotides line up with TRBD2. The germline V gene encodes CDR1 SQVTM and CDR2 ANQGSEA. There are 15 residues in the CDR3. J was trimmed by 5 bases and V by 4 bases; bases with no gene match: 9. The CDR3: CSVVQLAGGGETQYF. The CDR3 region has the DNA TGCAGCGTTGTCCAGCTAGCGGGAGGAGGCGAGACCCAGTACTTC.

This clone was picked up many times. This rearrangement joins TRBV14 to TRBJ2-1; the D is unclear. V lost 4 bases, J lost 5 bases, and 12 bases lay in between. CDR1 and CDR2 (germline): SGHDN, FVKESK. The CDR3 spans 14 residues. The CDR3 sequence is CASSRGEYDNEQFF. The CDR3, as DNA: TGTGCCAGCAGCCGCGGAGAATACGACAATGAGCAGTTCTTC.

J is TRBJ2-1 and V is TRBV11-2; 7 nucleotides align to TRBD2. Per the germline V gene, CDR1 is SGHAT and CDR2 is FQNNGV. V was clipped by 6 bases and J by 2 bases; unmatched bases: 4. This CDR3 region has 14 residues. The CDR3 nucleotides read TGTGCCAGCAGTGGGACTAAAGCCTACAATGAGCAGTTCTTC. Amino acids: CASSGTKAYNEQFF. Variable domain in full (rest from reference TRBV11-2 and TRBJ2-1): EAGVAQSPRYKIIEKRQSVAFWCNPISGHATLYWYQQILGQGPKLLIQFQNNGVVDDSQLPKDRFSAERLKGVDSTLKIQPAKLEDSAVYLCASSGTKAYNEQFFGPGTRLTVL.

V usage is TRBV28 and J usage is TRBJ1-1; perhaps TRBD1 as D (6 bases). The length of the CDR3 is 11 residues. The germline V and J ends were trimmed by 7 bases and 8 bases, with 11 bases remaining between them. The germline V gene has CDR1 MDHEN and CDR2 SYDVKM. In nucleotides, the CDR3 is TGTGCCAGCATGGTACAGGGAGAAGCTTTCTTT. Protein: CASMVQGEAFF.

V gene TRBV4-2 combines with J gene TRBJ2-2; no clear D gene. V was trimmed by 0 bases and J by 1 base, leaving 12 bases between them. This CDR3 has 17 residues. Germline V gene sequence: CDR1 LGHNA, CDR2 YNFKEQ. Here the CDR3 DNA reads TGTGCCAGCAGCCAAGACCCTCTAGGTCTGAACACCGGGGAGCTGTTTTTT. Its translation is CASSQDPLGLNTGELFF.

This rearrangement joins TRBV29-1 to TRBJ2-3; 8 bases are shared with TRBD2. V was pared by 7 bases and J by 2 bases, with 8 bases of the junction left unmatched. Germline V lookup: CDR1 SQVTM, CDR2 ANQGSEA. This CDR3 is 14 amino acids long. CDR3 coding DNA: TGCAGCGGCACCGGGACTAGAGACACAGATACGCAGTATTTT. It encodes CSGTGTRDTDTQYF.

The chain joins TRBV7-2 to TRBJ2-3; D possibly corresponds to TRBD1 (5 bases). V was cut by 5 bases and J by 6 bases, with 12 bases left in between. Germline values: CDR1 SGHTA, CDR2 FQGNSA. The CDR3 runs to 13 residues. CDR3 nucleotide sequence: TGTGCCAGCAGCCGCAGGGATACGGATACGCAGTATTTT. It translates to CASSRRDTDTQYF. Full variable domain (remainder filled in from reference TRBV7-2 and TRBJ2-3): GAGVSQSPSNKVTEKGKDVELRCDPISGHTALYWYRQSLGQGLEFLIYFQGNSAPDKSGLPSDRFSAERTGGSVSTLTIQRTQQEDSAVYLCASSRRDTDTQYFGPGTRLTVL.

J is TRBJ1-3 and V is TRBV7-2; D not certain. The CDR3 spans 14 residues. The germline V gene has CDR1 SGHTA and CDR2 FQGNSA. Trimming shortened V by 5 bases and J by 2 bases, and 10 bases separated the two germline ends. Written as DNA, the CDR3 is TGTGCCAGCAGCAATCTACTTCCTGGAAACACCATATATTTT. Translated: CASSNLLPGNTIYF.

This clone was detected a few times. The chain links TRBV19 to TRBJ1-1, with 7 bases identical to TRBD1. J gave up 1 base and V 4 bases, and 6 bases lay outside the gene matches. This CDR3 is 15 amino acids long. CDR1 LNHDA and CDR2 SQIVND come from the germline V gene (reference sequence). The CDR3 DNA follows: TGTGCCAGTAGTACCCGACAGGGTCGGAACACTGAAGCTTTCTTT. Amino acid sequence: CASSTRQGRNTEAFF.